This T cell receptor (beta chain) is drawn from a study of cytomegalovirus exposure and HLA in healthy donors (dated by TCRdb to the late 2010s). Broadly, across the study: In an earlier analysis of under 600 of the donors, 276 Gb of sequence data and 120 million or so unique TCR beta sequences from 150 million to 200 million T cells were reported. Around 320 gigabases of sequencing data and approximately 85 million unique TCR sequences were included in an early release covering roughly 600 HLA-typed donors. Among the roughly 380 genotyped donors, 81% belonged to the genetic ancestry cluster associated with self-reported Caucasian donors. The study aimed to test whether signatures of past pathogen exposure could be identified by cataloging public T cell receptors. The study used immunosequencing to profile the T cell repertoires of 666 subjects and linked those repertoires to cytomegalovirus serostatus. Along with the approximately 650-subject first cohort, a separate validation cohort of 120 different subjects was used. The study combined high-throughput TCR immunosequencing, statistical association of individual TCRs with disease status, and machine learning to predict cytomegalovirus infection status. In a later analysis, previously published TCR beta repertoires from some 640 donors were re-analyzed and high-resolution HLA genotyping was added so that TCR occurrence patterns could be studied. In the later analysis, no new phenotypic data were used to find candidate immune exposures; instead, reliance was placed on TCR beta sequences and their occurrence across donors. An earlier analysis of approximately 580 of the donors used high-throughput TCR beta sequencing to judge whether each TCR beta V gene segment behaved as functional or pseudogenic. Alongside the repertoire data, information on donor age, sex, ethnicity and CMV serostatus was compiled. A later genetic analysis took genome-wide SNP genotypes for about 55% of the 666 donors and used that subset as a discovery cohort. Every repertoire in the discovery cohort had been generated on one and the same sequencing platform. Class I and class II HLA loci were covered by the typing at four-digit resolution. Typing coverage differed by locus: A, B, C, DRB1 and DQB1 were typed in about 620-640 donors, DQA1 in roughly 510, DPA1 in 600 to 610, and DPB1 in just under 490. Roughly 5 DR-DQ haplotypes were handled as single units for association and clustering, since linkage in the cohort was strong. On average, roughly 250,000 unique TCR beta nucleotide sequences were sequenced per donor among a few hundred genotyped donors of the cohort, with 15% to 20% of those sequences being non-productive. General conclusions and limits of the study: A few of the identified cytomegalovirus-associated TCR beta chains were confirmed in vitro to be specific for cytomegalovirus antigens. The presence/absence analyses assumed that sequencing depth was roughly uniform across donors, and that assumption may not be true. A later analysis reported that several top co-occurrence clusters appeared linked to parvovirus B19, influenza, CMV and Epstein-Barr virus. The 87-base-pair reads could not distinguish some IMGT-functional V segments, including TRBV6-2 and TRBV6-3, so those segments were excluded. Most TCR sequences were seen in very few donors, while some public TCRs were found in many individuals. An association between a missense DCLRE1C variant and V-gene and J-gene trimming of TCR beta chains was found in a later genetic analysis and replicated in an independent cohort. Assigning TCR associations to individual alleles was difficult when HLA alleles, especially DR and DQ, strongly co-occurred. In an earlier analysis of approximately 590 of the donors, most TCR beta V segments appeared in productive rearrangements about 87% or about 30% of the time, broadly matching IMGT annotations. HLA typing was unavailable for some donors at each locus, so association tests used only the typed subset. Specific HLA alleles were associated with around 18,000 TCR beta sequences at a false discovery rate of 0.05 in a later analysis. The study gave a list of 150 to 200 TCR beta chains associated with cytomegalovirus. In a later analysis, HLA-associated TCR beta chains showed more clonal expansion and lower generation probabilities than non-associated chains that were equally common. Correlated functional status among segregating V segments might be attributable to linkage disequilibrium, but an unknown experimental factor could not be ruled out. A further reported finding was that TCR beta sequences accurately predicted the HLA-A and HLA-B alleles for most subjects in the first cohort. The classifier was reported to diagnose cytomegalovirus status with high specificity and sensitivity in both the original and validation cohorts. The only immune exposure information available for the cohort was CMV serostatus. The authors suggested that the approach could potentially be extended to other disease states and immunological phenotypes. Compared with the approximately 720-donor mean, donors in an Asian-associated ancestry cluster had fewer N-insertions in productive TCRs, according to a later genetic analysis. Most CMV-associated TCR beta chains appeared to be HLA-restricted in a later analysis, and the HLA associations seemed to be driven largely by CMV exposure. Some 16 rarely observed V segments, including chromosome 9 orphons, were excluded from the earlier analysis of some 590 of the donors because counts were too low. In a later analysis, TCR association rates were found to vary across HLA loci, with the most associated TCRs seen for DRB1 alleles and the fewest for HLA-C alleles. The sequencing pipeline was judged likely to have produced a cluster of highly shared sequence variants as a technical artifact. The cohort was sequenced for TCR beta chains only, and without alpha or paired-chain data the features that could be detected were limited.

The library was built by means of the immunoSEQ multiplex PCR assay. A mixture of 60 forward primers for TCR Vbeta segments and 13 reverse primers for TCR Jbeta segments was used in the multiplex PCR. The CDR3 region of rearranged TCR beta genes was amplified from genomic DNA with a multiplex PCR assay. Amplified TCR beta libraries were sequenced as 87-base-pair reads on the Illumina HiSeq System. As for the original processing: A later analysis tallied around 82 million unique TCR beta chains across the 700 or so repertoires, and about 10 million of those chains were shared by two or more donors. A nearest-neighbor algorithm error-corrected the raw reads and collapsed the reads into unique sequences, merging closely related sequences to remove PCR and sequencing errors. To assign V, D and J gene segments, CDR3 sequences were aligned to IMGT reference sequences. For a sequence to be retained, a match of at least six nucleotides to both a V gene segment and a J gene segment was required. A rearrangement was called productive if the CDR3 had no stop codons and remained in frame with V and J, and every other rearrangement was called non-productive. Following IMGT convention, CDR3 was defined as the stretch from the second conserved V-encoded cysteine to the conserved J-encoded phenylalanine. The earlier analysis of approximately 500 of the donors excluded sequences that lacked an unambiguous match to a single V gene segment. An earlier analysis of roughly 590 of the donors called V segments functional above 56.7% productive rearrangements and segregating when the between-donor standard deviation exceeded 5%. To diagnose cytomegalovirus status from the catalog of TCR beta chain sequences, a statistical classification framework was built. V and J gene assignment, in a later analysis, came from comparing TCR nucleotide sequences with IMGT/GENE-DB human TR gene sequences. The TCRdist pipeline was used in a later analysis to assign CDR3 sequences and most-parsimonious VDJ recombination scenarios. In a later analysis, each TCR beta chain was defined by its CDR3 amino acid sequence together with its V-gene family, and reads without a unique V-gene family were excluded. As a way to deal with suspected cross-contamination and a sequencing artifact, a later analysis dropped 450 to 700 nucleotide sequences that were highly shared and had low generation probability. In a later analysis, a clonal expansion index for each public chain was calculated from normalized within-repertoire ranks of inferred template counts. In a later analysis, generation probabilities were computed using a VDJ recombination model fitted to out-of-frame rearrangements, and the results were checked against IGoR. A later analysis scored TCR-TCR, TCR-HLA and TCR-CMV co-occurrence with hypergeometric tests, applying a repertoire-size bias correction to TCR pairs. To estimate false discovery rates, a later analysis permuted the HLA or CMV assignments 20 times. In a later analysis, co-occurring TCRs were grouped using DBSCAN, and TCRdist sequence similarity was added for clustering within HLA-allele-positive subsets. Co-occurrence clustering excluded repertoires with fewer than 30,000 or more than 120,000 public chains, plus five with anomalous nucleotide sharing. TCRdb holds this immuneACCESS table with in-frame rearrangements only. Some clones are missing; in checked studies, unresolved V genes explain under half, and the rest has no known cause. Clone size and the V and J calls come from that table; the DNA yielded D and trimming. The sample records about 160,000 clones, about 77% of which are singletons. The leading ten clones occupy about 2.4% of the sample.

The CDR3 holds 15 amino acids from the cysteine to the phenylalanine. Left in the record is the CDR3 DNA by itself, 45 bases read in frame from the first base. The germline V gene encodes CDR1 SGHVS and CDR2 FNYEAQ. At the junction V is shortened by 5 bases and J by 2 bases; bases outside the gene matches: 5. To note about this clone: Its binding antigen is unknown. No clone much larger than this one lies a single base away; base qualities are absent.

The cohort comprised around 700 healthy bone marrow donors. At the time of sampling, every cohort member was nominally healthy, though immune exposures that went unrecorded were likely present. The donor tested CMV seropositive and was one of the 289 seropositive cohort members. Every donor gave a peripheral blood sample, and the peripheral blood mononuclear cells from that sample were used for TCR beta sequencing. Genomic DNA extraction from the blood cell samples was performed with the Qiagen DNeasy Blood Extraction Kit. In this chain, TRBV7-6 is recombined with TRBJ2-1; TRBD2 agrees with 8 junctional bases. This receptor was obtained from a woman aged 40 to 50 in good health and CMV-seropositive. Input material: PBMCs. The CDR3: CASSQLAGTYNEQFF. At the DNA level, the sequence is TGTGCCAGCAGCCAATTAGCGGGAACCTACAATGAGCAGTTCTTC.